This T cell receptor (beta chain) derives from a study of T cells after yellow fever vaccination. In the study overall: Those fractions that held only low numbers of cells were prepared using the SMART-Seq v4 Ultra Low Input RNA kit.

5'RACE template switching added a universal primer site and UMIs to TCR cDNA. Using its own MiXCR run on the 5' RACE reads, TCRdb lists one record per CDR3 protein. Found here are about 320,000 distinct CDR3 sequences, under 15% of them singletons; the top ten hold 2.5% to 4%. The sequence was obtained from a young man who received the YFV17D yellow fever vaccine. This sample comprised CD4+ T cells sorted from PBMCs, obtained 15 days after the yellow fever booster vaccination.

CDR3 amino acids: CASSSGQTTDTQYF. The DNA for the CDR3 is TGTGCCAGCAGCTCCGGACAGACCACAGATACGCAGTATTTT. This chain links TRBV7-3 with TRBJ2-3, with D tentatively TRBD1 (6 bases). Germline-derived CDR1 and CDR2 are SGHTA and FQGTGA. The CDR3 length is 14 residues. Between the trimmed V and J ends, which lost 4 bases and 2 bases, there was a span of 10 bases.